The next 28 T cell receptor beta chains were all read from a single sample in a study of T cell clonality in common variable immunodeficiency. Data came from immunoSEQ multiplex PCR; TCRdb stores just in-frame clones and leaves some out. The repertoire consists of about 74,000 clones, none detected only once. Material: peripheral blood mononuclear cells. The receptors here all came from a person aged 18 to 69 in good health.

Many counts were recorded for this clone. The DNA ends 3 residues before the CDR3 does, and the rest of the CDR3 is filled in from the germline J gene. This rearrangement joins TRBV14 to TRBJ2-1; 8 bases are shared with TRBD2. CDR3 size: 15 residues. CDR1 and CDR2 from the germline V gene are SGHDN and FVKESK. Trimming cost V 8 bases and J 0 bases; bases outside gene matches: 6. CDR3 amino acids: CASEPAGVSYNEQFF. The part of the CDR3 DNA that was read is TGTGCCAGCGAACCAGCGGGAGTCTCCTACAATGAG.

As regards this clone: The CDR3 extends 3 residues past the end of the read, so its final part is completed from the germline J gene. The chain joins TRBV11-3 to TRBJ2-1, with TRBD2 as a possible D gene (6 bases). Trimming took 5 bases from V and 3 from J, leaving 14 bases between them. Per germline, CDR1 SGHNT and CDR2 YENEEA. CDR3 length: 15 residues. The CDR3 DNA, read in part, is TGTGCCAGCAGCCGAATAGCGGAAAACTACAATGAG. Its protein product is CASSRIAENYNE. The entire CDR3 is CASSRIAENYNEQFF.

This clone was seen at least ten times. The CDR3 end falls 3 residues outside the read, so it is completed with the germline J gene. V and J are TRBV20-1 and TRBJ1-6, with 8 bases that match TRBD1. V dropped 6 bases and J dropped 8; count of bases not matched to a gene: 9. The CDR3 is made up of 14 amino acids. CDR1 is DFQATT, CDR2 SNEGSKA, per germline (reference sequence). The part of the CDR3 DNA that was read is TGCAGTGCCTTTCAGGGGGCGGGCGATTCACCC. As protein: CSAFQGAGDSP. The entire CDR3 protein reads CSAFQGAGDSPLHF.

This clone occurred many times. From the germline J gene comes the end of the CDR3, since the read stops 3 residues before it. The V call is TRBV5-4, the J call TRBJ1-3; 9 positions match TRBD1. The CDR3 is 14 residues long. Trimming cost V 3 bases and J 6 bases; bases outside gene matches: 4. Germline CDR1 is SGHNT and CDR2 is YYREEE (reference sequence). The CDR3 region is CASSSGQGLNTIYF. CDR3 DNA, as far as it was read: TGTGCCAGCAGCTCGGGACAGGGATTAAACACC.

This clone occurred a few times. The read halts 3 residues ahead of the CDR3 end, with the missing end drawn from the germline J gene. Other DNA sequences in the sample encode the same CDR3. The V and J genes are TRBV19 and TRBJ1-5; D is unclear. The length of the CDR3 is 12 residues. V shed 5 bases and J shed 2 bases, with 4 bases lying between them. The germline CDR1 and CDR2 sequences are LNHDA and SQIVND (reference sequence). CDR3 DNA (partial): TGTGCCAGTAGTGCGGGCAATCAGCCC. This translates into CASSAGNQP. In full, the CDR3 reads CASSAGNQPQHF. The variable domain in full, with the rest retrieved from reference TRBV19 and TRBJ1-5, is DGGITQSPKYLFRKEGQNVTLSCEQNLNHDAMYWYRQDPGQGLRLIYYSQIVNDFQKGDIAEGYSVSREKKESFPLTVTSAQKNPTAFYLCASSAGNQPQHFGDGTRLSIL.

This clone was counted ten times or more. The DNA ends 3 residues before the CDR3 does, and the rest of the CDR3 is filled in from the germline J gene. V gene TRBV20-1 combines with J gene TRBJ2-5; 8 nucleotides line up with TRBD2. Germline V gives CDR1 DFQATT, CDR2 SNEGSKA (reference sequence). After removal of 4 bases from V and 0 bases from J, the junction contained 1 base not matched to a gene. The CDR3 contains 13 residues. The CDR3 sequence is CSAMTSDQETQYF. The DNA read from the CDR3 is TGCAGTGCTATGACTAGCGACCAAGAGACC.

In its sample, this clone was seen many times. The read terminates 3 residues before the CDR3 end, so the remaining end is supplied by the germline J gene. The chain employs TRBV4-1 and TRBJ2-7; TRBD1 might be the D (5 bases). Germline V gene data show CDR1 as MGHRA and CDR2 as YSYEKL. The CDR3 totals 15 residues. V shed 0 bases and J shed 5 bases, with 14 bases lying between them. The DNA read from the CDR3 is TGCGCCAGCAGCCAAGAAGGTTACCTAGGGGACGAG. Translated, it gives CASSQEGYLGDE. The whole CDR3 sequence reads CASSQEGYLGDEQYF.

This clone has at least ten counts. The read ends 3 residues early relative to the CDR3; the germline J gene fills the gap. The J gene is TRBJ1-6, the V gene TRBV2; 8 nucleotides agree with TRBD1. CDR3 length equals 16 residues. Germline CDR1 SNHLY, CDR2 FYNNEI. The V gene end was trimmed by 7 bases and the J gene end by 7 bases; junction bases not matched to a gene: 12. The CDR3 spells CASNQPGQGPNSPLHF. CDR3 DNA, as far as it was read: TGTGCCAGCAATCAACCAGGACAGGGCCCAAATTCACCC.

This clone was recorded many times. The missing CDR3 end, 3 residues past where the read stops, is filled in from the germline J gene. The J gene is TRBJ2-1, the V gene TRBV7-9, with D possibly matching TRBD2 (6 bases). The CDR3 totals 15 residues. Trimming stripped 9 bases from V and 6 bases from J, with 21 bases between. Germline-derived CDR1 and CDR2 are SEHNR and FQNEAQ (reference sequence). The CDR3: CASILGSSASNEQFF. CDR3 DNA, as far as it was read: TGTGCCAGTATCCTCGGGTCTAGCGCCTCCAATGAG.

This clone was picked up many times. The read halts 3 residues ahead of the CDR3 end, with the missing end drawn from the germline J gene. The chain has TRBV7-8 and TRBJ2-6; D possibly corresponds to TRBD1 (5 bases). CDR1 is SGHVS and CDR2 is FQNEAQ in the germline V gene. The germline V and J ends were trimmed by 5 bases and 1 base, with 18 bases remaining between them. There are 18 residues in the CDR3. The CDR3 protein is CASSREGARLSGANVLTF. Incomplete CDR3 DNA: TGTGCCAGCAGCCGAGAAGGGGCTCGTCTTTCTGGGGCCAACGTC.

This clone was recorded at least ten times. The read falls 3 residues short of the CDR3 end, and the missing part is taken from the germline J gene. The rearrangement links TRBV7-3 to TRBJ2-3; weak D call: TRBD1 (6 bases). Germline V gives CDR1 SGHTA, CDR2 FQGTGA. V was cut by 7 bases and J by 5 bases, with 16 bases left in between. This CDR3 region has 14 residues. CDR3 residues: CASKGDPRGDTQYF. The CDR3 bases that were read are TGTGCCAGCAAGGGGGATCCCCGGGGAGATACG.

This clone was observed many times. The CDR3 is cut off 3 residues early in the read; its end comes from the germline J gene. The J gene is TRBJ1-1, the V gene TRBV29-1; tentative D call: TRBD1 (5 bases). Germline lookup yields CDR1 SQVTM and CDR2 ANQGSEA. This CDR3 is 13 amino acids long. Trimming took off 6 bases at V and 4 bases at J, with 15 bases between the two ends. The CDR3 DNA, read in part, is TGCAGCGTCCAGAGGGGCTGGGGCACTGAA. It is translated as CSVQRGWGTE. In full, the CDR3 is CSVQRGWGTEAFF. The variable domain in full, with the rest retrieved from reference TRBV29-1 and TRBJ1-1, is SAVISQKPSRDICQRGTSLTIQCQVDSQVTMMFWYRQQPGQSLTLIATANQGSEATYESGFVIDKFPISRPNLTFSTLTVSNMSPEDSSIYLCSVQRGWGTEAFFGQGTRLTVV.

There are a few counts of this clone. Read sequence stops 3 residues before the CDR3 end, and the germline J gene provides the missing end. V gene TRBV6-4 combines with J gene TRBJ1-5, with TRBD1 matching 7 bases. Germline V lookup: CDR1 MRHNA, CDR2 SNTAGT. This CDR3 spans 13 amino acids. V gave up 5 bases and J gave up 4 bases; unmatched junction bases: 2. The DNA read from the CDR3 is TGTGCCAGCAGTTGGGACAGTAATCAGCCC. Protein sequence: CASSWDSNQP. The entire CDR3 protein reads CASSWDSNQPQHF.

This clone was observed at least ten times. The CDR3 DNA, read in part, is TGTGCCAGCAGTGGGACTAGCGGCATTAACACCGGGGAG. Encoded protein: CASSGTSGINTGE. The full CDR3 protein is CASSGTSGINTGELFF. V is TRBV6-1 and J is TRBJ2-2, with 10 bases matching TRBD2. With the read ending 3 residues before the CDR3 end, the germline J gene is used to fill in that end. Germline CDR1 MNHNS, CDR2 SASEGT. The CDR3 has 16 amino acids. With V trimmed by 4 bases and J by 2 bases, 4 bases remained unmatched.

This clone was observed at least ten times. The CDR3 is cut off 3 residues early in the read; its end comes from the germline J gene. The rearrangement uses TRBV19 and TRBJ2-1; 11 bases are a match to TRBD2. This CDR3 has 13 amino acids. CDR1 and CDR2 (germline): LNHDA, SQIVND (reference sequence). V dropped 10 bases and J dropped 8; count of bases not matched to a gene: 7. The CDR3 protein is CATRLAGLDEQFF. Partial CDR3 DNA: TGTGCCACCAGACTAGCGGGACTGGATGAG.

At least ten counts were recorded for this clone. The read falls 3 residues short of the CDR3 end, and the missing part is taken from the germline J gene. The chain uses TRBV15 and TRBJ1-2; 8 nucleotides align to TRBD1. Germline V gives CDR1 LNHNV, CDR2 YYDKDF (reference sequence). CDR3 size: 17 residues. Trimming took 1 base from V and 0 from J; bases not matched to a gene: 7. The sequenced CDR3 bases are TGTGCCACCAGCAGAGTGACAGGGGTCCGATCTAACTATGGC. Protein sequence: CATSRVTGVRSNYG. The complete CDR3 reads CATSRVTGVRSNYGYTF.

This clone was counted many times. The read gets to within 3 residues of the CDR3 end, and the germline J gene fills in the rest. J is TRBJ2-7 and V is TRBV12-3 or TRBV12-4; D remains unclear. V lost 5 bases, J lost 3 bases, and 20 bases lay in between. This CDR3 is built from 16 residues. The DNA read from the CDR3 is TGTGCCAGCAGTCCCTTGGGCCTCCGGCCCCTCTACGAG. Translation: CASSPLGLRPLYE. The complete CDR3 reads CASSPLGLRPLYEQYF.

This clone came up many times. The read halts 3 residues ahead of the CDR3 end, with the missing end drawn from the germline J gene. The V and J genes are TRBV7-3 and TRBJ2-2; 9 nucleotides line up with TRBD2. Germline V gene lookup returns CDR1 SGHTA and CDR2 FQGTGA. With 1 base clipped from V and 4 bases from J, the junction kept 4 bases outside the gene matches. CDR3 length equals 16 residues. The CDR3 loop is CASSLIGGRATGELFF. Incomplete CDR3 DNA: TGTGCCAGCAGCTTAATAGGCGGGAGGGCCACCGGGGAG. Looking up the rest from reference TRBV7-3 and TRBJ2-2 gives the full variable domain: GAGVSQTPSNKVTEKGKYVELRCDPISGHTALYWYRQSLGQGPEFLIYFQGTGAADDSGLPNDRFFAVRPEGSVSTLKIQRTERGDSAVYLCASSLIGGRATGELFFGEGSRLTVL.

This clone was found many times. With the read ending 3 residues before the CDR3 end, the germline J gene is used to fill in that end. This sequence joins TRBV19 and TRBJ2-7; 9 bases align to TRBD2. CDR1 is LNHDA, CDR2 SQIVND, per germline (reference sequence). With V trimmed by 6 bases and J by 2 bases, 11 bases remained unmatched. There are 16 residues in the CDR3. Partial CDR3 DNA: TGTGCCAGTAGCAAACGACTAGCGGAGTACACCTACGAG. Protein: CASSKRLAEYTYE. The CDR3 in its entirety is CASSKRLAEYTYEQYF.

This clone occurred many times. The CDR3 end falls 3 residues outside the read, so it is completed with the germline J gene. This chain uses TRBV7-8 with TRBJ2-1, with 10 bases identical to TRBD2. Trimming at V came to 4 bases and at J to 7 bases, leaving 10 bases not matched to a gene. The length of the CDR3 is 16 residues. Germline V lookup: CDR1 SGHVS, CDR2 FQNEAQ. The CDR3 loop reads CASSYKPTSGTNEQFF. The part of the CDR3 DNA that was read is TGTGCCAGCAGCTACAAACCCACTAGCGGGACTAATGAG.

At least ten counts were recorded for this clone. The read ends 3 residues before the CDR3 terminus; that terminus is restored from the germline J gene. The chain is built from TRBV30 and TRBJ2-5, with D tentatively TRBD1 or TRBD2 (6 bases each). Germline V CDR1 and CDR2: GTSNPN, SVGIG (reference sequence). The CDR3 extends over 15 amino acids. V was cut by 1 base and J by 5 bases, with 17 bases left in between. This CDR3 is CAWSGESRRGETQYF. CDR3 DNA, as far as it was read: TGTGCCTGGAGTGGGGAGTCGCGGAGGGGGGAGACC.

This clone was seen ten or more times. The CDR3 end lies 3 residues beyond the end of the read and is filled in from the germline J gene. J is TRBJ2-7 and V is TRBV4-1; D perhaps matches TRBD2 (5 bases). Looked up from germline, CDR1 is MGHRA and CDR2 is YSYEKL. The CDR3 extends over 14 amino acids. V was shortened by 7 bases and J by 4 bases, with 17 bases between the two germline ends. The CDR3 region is CASMERVGGYEQYF. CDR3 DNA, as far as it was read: TGCGCCAGCATGGAGAGGGTCGGAGGTTACGAG.

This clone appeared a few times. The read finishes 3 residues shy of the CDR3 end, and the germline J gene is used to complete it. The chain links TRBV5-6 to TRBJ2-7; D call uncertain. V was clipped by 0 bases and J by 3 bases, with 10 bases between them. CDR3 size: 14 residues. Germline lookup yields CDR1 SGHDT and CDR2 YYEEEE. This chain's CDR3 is CASSLGQRGYEQYF. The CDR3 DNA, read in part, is TGTGCCAGCAGCTTGGGCCAGCGCGGCTACGAG.

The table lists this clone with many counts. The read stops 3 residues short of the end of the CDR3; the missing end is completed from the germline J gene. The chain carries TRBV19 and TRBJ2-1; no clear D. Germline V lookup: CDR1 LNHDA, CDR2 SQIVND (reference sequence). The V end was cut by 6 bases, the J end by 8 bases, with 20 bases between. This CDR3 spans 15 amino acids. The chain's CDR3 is CASRSASRQIYEQFF. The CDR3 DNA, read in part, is TGTGCCAGTAGGTCTGCTAGTCGTCAGATCTATGAG.

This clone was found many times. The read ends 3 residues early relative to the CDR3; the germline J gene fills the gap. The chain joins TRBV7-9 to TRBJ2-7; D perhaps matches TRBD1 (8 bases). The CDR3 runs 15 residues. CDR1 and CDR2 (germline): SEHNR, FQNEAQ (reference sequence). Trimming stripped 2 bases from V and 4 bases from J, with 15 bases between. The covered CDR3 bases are TGTGCCAGCAGCTTAACAGGACAGGGAGGGTACGAG. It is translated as CASSLTGQGGYE. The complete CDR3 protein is CASSLTGQGGYEQYF.

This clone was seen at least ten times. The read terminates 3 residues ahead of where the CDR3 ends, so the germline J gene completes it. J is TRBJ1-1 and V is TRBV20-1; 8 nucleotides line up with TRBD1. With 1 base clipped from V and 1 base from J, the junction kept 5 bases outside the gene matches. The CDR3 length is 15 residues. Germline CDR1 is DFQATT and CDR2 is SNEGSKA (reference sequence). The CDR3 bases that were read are TGCAGTGCTAGAGCCCCGACAGGGGAGAACACTGAA. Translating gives CSARAPTGENTE. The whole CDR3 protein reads CSARAPTGENTEAFF.

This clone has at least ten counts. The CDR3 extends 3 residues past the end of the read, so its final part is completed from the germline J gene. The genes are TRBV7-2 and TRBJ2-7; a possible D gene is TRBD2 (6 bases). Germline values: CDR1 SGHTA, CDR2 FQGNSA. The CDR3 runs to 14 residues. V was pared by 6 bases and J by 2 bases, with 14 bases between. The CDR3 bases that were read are TGTGCCAGCAGTTGGTTCGGGGGACCCTACGAG. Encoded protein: CASSWFGGPYE. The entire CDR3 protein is CASSWFGGPYEQYF.

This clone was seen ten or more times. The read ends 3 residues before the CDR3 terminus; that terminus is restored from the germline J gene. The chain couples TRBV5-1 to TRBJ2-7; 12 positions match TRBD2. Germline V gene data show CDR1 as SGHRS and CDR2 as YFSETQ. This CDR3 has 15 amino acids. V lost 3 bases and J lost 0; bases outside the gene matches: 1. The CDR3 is CASSSGLAGSYEQYF. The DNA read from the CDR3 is TGCGCCAGCAGCTCGGGACTAGCGGGCTCCTACGAG.